The rows below give T cell receptor beta chains drawn from one sample of a study of cytomegalovirus exposure and HLA in healthy donors. Clones were read by immunoSEQ multiplex PCR, and TCRdb kept only the in-frame ones, dropping some. The profile covers some 140,000 clones, with 82% appearing a single time and 30% taken by the ten largest. The sequencing sample was made of PBMCs. These receptors were collected from a man aged 25-45 years in good health and CMV-seropositive. Each CDR3 is given with its conserved first and last residue. A D gene is named only where the DNA matches it firmly. Part of the rows lack a size; the others show once, few, many or a class for expanded clones.

>-|TRBV4-1|-|TRBJ1-2
CASSHPNQGRYGYTF
TGCGCCAGCAGCCATCCTAACCAGGGCCGGTATGGCTACACCTTC
>-|TRBV2|TRBD1|TRBJ1-2
CASSGAGGKGYGYTF
TGTGCCAGCAGTGGGGCAGGGGGTAAGGGCTATGGCTACACCTTC
>-|TRBV5-1|-|TRBJ1-2
CASSLLGYGYTF
TGCGCCAGCAGCTTGCTCGGCTATGGCTACACCTTC
>-|TRBV10-1|-|TRBJ2-5
CASSPLPQAGQETQYF
TGCGCCAGCAGTCCCCTACCTCAAGCGGGCCAAGAGACCCAGTACTTC
>-|TRBV7-2|-|TRBJ2-3
CASSLGRSTDTQYF
TGTGCCAGCAGCTTAGGCCGGAGCACAGATACGCAGTATTTT
>once|TRBV15|TRBD2|TRBJ2-3
CATSGKRSGSPTDTQYF
TGTGCCACCAGCGGAAAAAGAAGCGGGAGCCCCACAGATACGCAGTATTTT
>-|TRBV5-1|TRBD1|TRBJ1-2
CASSLARGDRNYYGYTF
TGCGCCAGCAGCTTGGCCAGGGGGGACAGGAACTACTATGGCTACACCTTC
>-|TRBV4-1|-|TRBJ1-1
CASSQEALNTEAFF
TGCGCCAGCAGCCAAGAGGCCTTGAACACTGAAGCTTTCTTT
>-|TRBV19|TRBD2|TRBJ2-5
CASSSTGTSIRETQYF
TGTGCCAGTAGTAGCACCGGGACTAGCATTCGGGAGACCCAGTACTTC
>-|TRBV9|TRBD2|TRBJ2-3
CASSVDLAGPTDTQYF
TGTGCCAGCAGCGTAGACCTAGCGGGCCCCACAGATACGCAGTATTTT
>-|TRBV10-2|-|TRBJ2-7
CASRGGGGYEQYF
TGCGCCAGCAGAGGGGGGGGCGGGTACGAGCAGTACTTC
>-|TRBV5-5|-|TRBJ1-1
CASSSQGRVWTEAFF
TGTGCCAGCAGCTCTCAGGGGAGGGTGTGGACTGAAGCTTTCTTT
>-|TRBV9|TRBD1|TRBJ2-3
CASSVGLTGGGQYF
TGTGCCAGCAGCGTAGGTCTCACAGGGGGAGGGCAGTATTTT
>few|TRBV5-1|TRBD2|TRBJ2-5
CASSSGLAAQETQYF
TGCGCCAGCAGCTCTGGACTAGCGGCCCAAGAGACCCAGTACTTC
>few|TRBV27|-|TRBJ1-2
CASSSTANYGYTF
TGTGCCAGCAGTTCGACTGCTAACTATGGCTACACCTTC
>-|TRBV18|-|TRBJ2-7
CASSPQGPGAYEQYF
TGTGCCAGCTCACCACAGGGGCCGGGGGCCTACGAGCAGTACTTC
>-|TRBV19|TRBD2|TRBJ2-3
CASSTGLFRDTQYF
TGTGCCAGTAGTACGGGACTATTTCGAGATACGCAGTATTTT
>-|TRBV5-1|-|TRBJ1-3
CASSLVPTLSGNTIYF
TGCGCCAGCAGCTTGGTACCTACCCTCTCTGGAAACACCATATATTTT
>-|TRBV19|-|TRBJ2-2
CASSTKFSGVANTGELFF
TGTGCCAGTAGTACAAAATTTTCAGGGGTCGCGAACACCGGGGAGCTGTTTTTT
>-|TRBV11-2|TRBD2|TRBJ2-1
CASSLDRGGAFF
TGTGCCAGCAGCTTAGACCGGGGAGGGGCGTTCTTC
>few|TRBV7-3|-|TRBJ2-2
CASSSPTTGELFF
TGTGCCAGCAGCTCGCCCACAACCGGGGAGCTGTTTTTT